The clone carrying this TCR beta chain was seen just once. The data were obtained in a study of OX40 agonist ivuxolimab in advanced cancers. Study overall: Three patients, one with hepatocellular carcinoma and two with cutaneous melanoma, achieved partial responses.

Exclusion of a patient followed from autoimmune disease history or systemic immunosuppression. Measured with immunoSEQ multiplex PCR; TCRdb has only the in-frame clones, and not every one. Of tens of thousands of clones listed, about 90% are singletons. The germline V gene has CDR1 SQVTM and CDR2 ANQGSEA. The CDR3 runs to 13 residues. Trimming took off 6 bases at V and 0 bases at J, with 9 bases between the two ends. This chain uses TRBV29-1 with TRBJ1-3, with unresolved D. Here the sequenced sample was CD4+ or CD8+ T cells sorted from blood, taken in a trial of the OX40 agonist ivuxolimab. The clonotype comes from an adult with an advanced solid tumor such as melanoma, head and neck, liver or kidney cancer. The CDR3 sequence: CSVAENSGNTIYF. The CDR3 DNA sequence: TGCAGCGTAGCGGAAAACTCTGGAAACACCATATATTTT.